What follows describes a single TCR beta chain. Measured with immunoSEQ multiplex PCR; TCRdb has only the in-frame clones, and not every one. The table records about 100,000 clones, 86% of them present only once. The record originates from a study of blood T cell repertoires in COVID-19. V was shortened by 5 bases and J by 5 bases, with 16 bases between the two germline ends. The CDR3 contains 15 residues. The germline gives CDR1 MDHEN, CDR2 SYDVKM. The chain joins TRBV28 to TRBJ1-5; D uncertain. Sequencing was carried out using peripheral blood. This clonotype originated in a man older than 75 with acute or convalescent COVID-19. The CDR3 here is CASSPFGVGHQPQHF. For the CDR3, the DNA is TGTGCCAGCAGTCCCTTTGGAGTGGGTCATCAGCCCCAGCATTTT.